A selection of T cell receptor beta chains follows, all from one sample in a study of early T cells in non-severe SARS-CoV-2 infection. TCRdb re-called the 5' RACE reads through MiXCR, storing one row per CDR3 protein. The repertoire holds about 90,000 distinct CDR3 sequences, with 9.5% to 15% as singletons. Source: whole blood, taken at baseline. The source is an adult who was a healthcare worker with PCR-confirmed SARS-CoV-2 infection or an uninfected control (not recorded which). The CDR3 runs from the conserved cysteine through the conserved F or W. Each record gives: clone size, V gene, J gene, CDR3 protein. Not all rows give a size; the values are once, few, many and, for expanded clones, a class.

abundance: NA
v_gene: TRBV20-1
j_gene: TRBJ2-3
CDR3aa: CSATHLAGATDTQYF

abundance: NA
v_gene: TRBV7-2
j_gene: TRBJ2-1
CDR3aa: CASSLELVFDEQFF

abundance: NA
v_gene: TRBV12-3/TRBV12-4
j_gene: TRBJ2-2
CDR3aa: CASSLRGQGASTGELFF

abundance: few
v_gene: TRBV7-6
j_gene: TRBJ2-5
CDR3aa: CASSQPGQTETQYF

abundance: NA
v_gene: TRBV12-3/TRBV12-4
j_gene: TRBJ1-6
CDR3aa: CASSFRNSPLHF

abundance: NA
v_gene: TRBV2
j_gene: TRBJ2-7
CDR3aa: CASSVGGGSYEQYF

abundance: NA
v_gene: TRBV30
j_gene: TRBJ2-5
CDR3aa: CAWTPGGQQETQYF

abundance: few
v_gene: TRBV19
j_gene: TRBJ2-1
CDR3aa: CASSALGLAAYNEQFF

abundance: few
v_gene: TRBV5-1
j_gene: TRBJ2-4
CDR3aa: CASSPGQGAKNIQYF

abundance: many
v_gene: TRBV6-6
j_gene: TRBJ2-1
CDR3aa: CASSRDRALNEQFF

abundance: NA
v_gene: TRBV7-6
j_gene: TRBJ2-7
CDR3aa: CASSLSQGSYEQYF

abundance: many
v_gene: TRBV11-3
j_gene: TRBJ2-1
CDR3aa: CASTGGLAGGNEQFF

abundance: NA
v_gene: TRBV11-3
j_gene: TRBJ2-5
CDR3aa: CASSLDSREETQYF

abundance: many
v_gene: TRBV7-3
j_gene: TRBJ2-1
CDR3aa: CASGTRGLSEQFF

abundance: many
v_gene: TRBV12-3/TRBV12-4
j_gene: TRBJ2-4
CDR3aa: CASSSVGRKNIQYF

abundance: many
v_gene: TRBV11-2
j_gene: TRBJ2-7
CDR3aa: CASSLDRAYEQYF

abundance: few
v_gene: TRBV5-1
j_gene: TRBJ2-2
CDR3aa: CASSLGRNTGELFF

abundance: many
v_gene: TRBV20-1
j_gene: TRBJ2-7
CDR3aa: CSATVLAGDTYEQYF